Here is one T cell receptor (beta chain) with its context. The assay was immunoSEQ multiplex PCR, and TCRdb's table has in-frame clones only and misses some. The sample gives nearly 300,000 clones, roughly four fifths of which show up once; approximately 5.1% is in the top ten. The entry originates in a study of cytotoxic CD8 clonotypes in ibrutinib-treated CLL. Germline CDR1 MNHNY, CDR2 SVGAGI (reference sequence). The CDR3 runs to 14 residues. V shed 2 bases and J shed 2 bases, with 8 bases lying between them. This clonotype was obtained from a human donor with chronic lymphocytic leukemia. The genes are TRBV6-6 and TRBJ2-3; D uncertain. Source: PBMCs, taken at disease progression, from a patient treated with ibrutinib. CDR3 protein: CASSYLGITDTQYF. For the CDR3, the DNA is TGTGCCAGCAGTTACCTAGGAATCACAGATACGCAGTATTTT.